The 20 T cell receptor beta chains below were found in one sample sequenced in a study of shared clonotypes between healthy human individuals (dated by TCRdb to the early 2020s). Library method: the immunoSEQ multiplex PCR assay. TCRdb carries this immuneACCESS record with in-frame sequences only. Its versions omit some clonotypes, under half of them owing to an unresolved V gene in the studies checked, with the rest unexplained. The sample contains a few million clones, approximately 93% of them found a single time. Clones ranked in the top ten supply around 0.4% of the sample. Sequencing was done on a sample of naive CD4+ T cells from PBMCs. This specimen's cell subset or site label, interpreted: CD45RA+ positively selected. All receptors derive from a man between 18 and 29 years old in good health. Some clones in this sample may be carry-over from other donors' samples.

In this sample, this clone turned up once. The chain joins TRBV11-2 to TRBJ2-5, with 11 bases matching TRBD2. The length of the CDR3 is 15 residues. Per the germline V gene, CDR1 is SGHAT and CDR2 is FQNNGV. V lost 4 bases and J lost 5; bases outside the gene matches: 6. The CDR3 spells CASSYTSGSLETQYF. CDR3 in DNA: TGTGCCAGCAGCTATACTAGCGGGAGTTTGGAGACCCAGTACTTC.

CDR3 bases: TGTGCCAGCAGTTCCCAGTGGAATTATGGCTACACCTTC. It translates to CASSSQWNYGYTF. The chain has TRBV28 and TRBJ1-2; D is uncertain. The V gene lost 4 bases and the J gene lost 5 bases, with 11 bases spanning the gap. Germline V gene data show CDR1 as MDHEN and CDR2 as SYDVKM. The CDR3 has 13 residues.

The genes are TRBV9 and TRBJ2-1; D not resolved. V lost 0 bases to trimming and J lost 7 bases, with 5 bases between them. Germline V lookup: CDR1 SGDLS, CDR2 YYNGEE. The CDR3 totals 12 residues. CDR3 amino acids: CASSVVENEQFF. CDR3 coding DNA: TGTGCCAGCAGCGTAGTAGAAAATGAGCAGTTCTTC. Filled out from reference TRBV9 and TRBJ2-1, the complete variable domain reads DSGVTQTPKHLITATGQRVTLRCSPRSGDLSVYWYQQSLDQGLQFLIQYYNGEERAKGNILERFSAQQFPDLHSELNLSSLELGDSALYFCASSVVENEQFFGPGTRLTVL.

With regard to this clone: Additional DNA sequences in this sample encode the identical CDR3. The CDR3 DNA follows: TGCGCCAGCAGCCCGGGACTAGCGGAGTACAATGAGCAGTTCTTC. This gives the protein CASSPGLAEYNEQFF. V is TRBV5-1 and J is TRBJ2-1, with 11 bases that match TRBD2. The germline gives CDR1 SGHRS, CDR2 YFSETQ. J lost 4 bases, V lost 4 bases, and 4 bases had no gene match. CDR3 length: 15 residues.

This clone was seen only once. V gene TRBV7-2 combines with J gene TRBJ2-3; tentative D call: TRBD1 (6 bases). Germline-derived CDR1 and CDR2 are SGHTA and FQGNSA. V gave up 5 bases and J gave up 3 bases, with 15 bases separating them. This CDR3 is 15 amino acids long. The CDR3 loop reads CASSPTQGGTDTQYF. DNA of the CDR3: TGTGCCAGCAGCCCCACCCAAGGGGGAACAGATACGCAGTATTTT. Full variable domain (remainder filled in from reference TRBV7-2 and TRBJ2-3): GAGVSQSPSNKVTEKGKDVELRCDPISGHTALYWYRQSLGQGLEFLIYFQGNSAPDKSGLPSDRFSAERTGGSVSTLTIQRTQQEDSAVYLCASSPTQGGTDTQYFGPGTRLTVL.

This chain joins TRBV10-3 and TRBJ1-6, with a possible D match to TRBD1 (6 bases). Trimming stripped 8 bases from V and 0 bases from J, with 11 bases between. This CDR3 is built from 15 residues. Germline values: CDR1 ENHRY, CDR2 SYGVKD. The CDR3 loop reads CAIRQVASYNSPLHF. The DNA for the CDR3 is TGTGCCATCCGACAGGTTGCCTCCTATAATTCACCCCTCCACTTT.

Remarks on this clone: Distinct nucleotide sequences in the sample also encode this CDR3. The DNA of the CDR3 is TGTGCCAGCAGCTTGGCGGCAGGGGACTATGGCTACACCTTC. It codes for CASSLAAGDYGYTF. This rearrangement joins TRBV5-4 to TRBJ1-2; TRBD1 is a possible D gene (6 bases). The germline V gene has CDR1 SGHNT and CDR2 YYREEE (reference sequence). The V and J ends lost 0 bases and 3 bases respectively, with 9 bases between them. CDR3 size: 14 residues.

The rearrangement joins TRBV18 to TRBJ1-4; 12 bases match TRBD1. The CDR3 spans 19 residues. Germline assignment: CDR1 KGHSH and CDR2 LQKENI. V lost 3 bases to trimming and J lost 6 bases; unmatched junction nucleotides: 14. The CDR3: CASSPPNRDRGRLDEKLFF. The CDR3 DNA sequence: TGTGCCAGCTCACCCCCTAACCGGGACAGGGGGCGGTTGGATGAAAAACTGTTTTTT.

The rearrangement uses TRBV5-1 and TRBJ2-7; tentatively, D is TRBD2 (6 bases). Germline CDR1 is SGHRS and CDR2 is YFSETQ. CDR3 length: 16 residues. Trimming took off 2 bases at V and 3 bases at J, with 18 bases between the two ends. The CDR3 bases are TGCGCCAGCAGCTTAGTAGGCGGGACGGCCCTCTACGAGCAGTACTTC. Encoded protein: CASSLVGGTALYEQYF.

J is TRBJ2-3 and V is TRBV5-1; D possibly corresponds to TRBD2 (5 bases). The CDR3 covers 15 residues. Germline CDR1 is SGHRS and CDR2 is YFSETQ. Trimming stripped 1 base from V and 0 bases from J, with 9 bases between. CDR3 sequence reads: CASSLLRGSTDTQYF. The CDR3 coding sequence is TGCGCCAGCAGCTTGCTTAGAGGGAGCACAGATACGCAGTATTTT.

J is TRBJ1-5 and V is TRBV28; 7 bases map to TRBD1. The CDR3 sequence is 15 residues long. Germline values: CDR1 MDHEN, CDR2 SYDVKM. Unmatched junction bases numbered 5, after V lost 4 bases and J lost 2 bases. The CDR3 here is CASSSTGIGNQPQHF. The CDR3, as DNA: TGTGCCAGCAGTTCGACAGGGATCGGCAATCAGCCCCAGCATTTT.

This chain uses TRBV6-6 with TRBJ2-7, with D possibly called TRBD1 or TRBD2 (5 bases each). With 0 bases removed from V and 3 bases from J, the gap between germline ends came to 9 bases. This CDR3 has 14 residues. Germline V gives CDR1 MNHNY, CDR2 SVGAGI (reference sequence). The CDR3 nucleotides are TGTGCCAGCAGTTACTCGGGACCACTCTACGAGCAGTACTTC. Translating it yields CASSYSGPLYEQYF.

The rearrangement links TRBV30 to TRBJ1-3; possible D gene TRBD1, 6 bases. The CDR3 totals 14 residues. Looked up from germline, CDR1 is GTSNPN and CDR2 is SVGIG (reference sequence). V was cut by 5 bases and J by 4 bases, with 15 bases left in between. In DNA, the CDR3 is TGTGCCTGGCGCCCCAGGGGTAAGGGAAACACCATATATTTT. Encoded protein: CAWRPRGKGNTIYF.

The chain combines TRBV7-9 with TRBJ2-7; the match to TRBD1 covers 12 bases. The ends lost 3 bases at V and 5 bases at J; junction bases unmatched: 5. Germline values: CDR1 SEHNR, CDR2 FQNEAQ (reference sequence). The CDR3 is 15 amino acids. The CDR3 nucleotides read TGTGCCAGCAGCTTGGCGGGACAGGGGGCGAACGAGCAGTACTTC. Translating gives CASSLAGQGANEQYF.

The CDR3 DNA reads TGTGCCAGCAGTGCCAACCACCAAGAGACCCAGTACTTC. Translation: CASSANHQETQYF. The rearrangement uses TRBV2 and TRBJ2-5; D remains ambiguous. V gave up 4 bases and J gave up 0 bases, with 6 bases separating them. The CDR3 length is 13 residues. Germline V gene data show CDR1 as SNHLY and CDR2 as FYNNEI.

V is TRBV28 and J is TRBJ1-1, with TRBD1 as a possible D gene (6 bases). This CDR3 contains 13 residues. Germline CDR1 MDHEN, CDR2 SYDVKM. Trimming shortened V by 7 bases and J by 4 bases, and 13 bases separated the two germline ends. CDR3 sequence (DNA): TGTGCCAGCATCGGCAGGGGATTCACTGAAGCTTTCTTT. Translation gives CASIGRGFTEAFF.

The chain uses TRBV11-2 and TRBJ1-6, with a tentative D call TRBD1 (5 bases). The CDR3 is 15 amino acids. The germline CDR1 and CDR2 sequences are SGHAT and FQNNGV. Trimming shortened V by 3 bases and J by 6 bases, and 12 bases separated the two germline ends. CDR3 sequence reads: CASSFRGAPNSPLHF. The CDR3 coding sequence is TGTGCCAGCAGCTTCCGCGGGGCGCCTAATTCACCCCTCCACTTT. The full variable domain, with the rest looked up from reference TRBV11-2 and TRBJ1-6, is EAGVAQSPRYKIIEKRQSVAFWCNPISGHATLYWYQQILGQGPKLLIQFQNNGVVDDSQLPKDRFSAERLKGVDSTLKIQPAKLEDSAVYLCASSFRGAPNSPLHFGNGTRLTVT.

The genes are TRBV7-9 and TRBJ2-7; 7 bases are a match to TRBD1. The CDR3 runs 14 residues. V lost 5 bases and J lost 0; bases outside the gene matches: 4. Germline lookup yields CDR1 SEHNR and CDR2 FQNEAQ (reference sequence). Written as DNA, the CDR3 is TGTGCCAGCAGCCAGGGACAGCTCTCCTACGAGCAGTACTTC. It translates to CASSQGQLSYEQYF.

This clone was seen once. Other nucleotide sequences from this sample produce the same CDR3. CDR3 bases: TGTGCCTGGAGTGTACAAGGGGTCTACGAGCAGTACTTC. Translated: CAWSVQGVYEQYF. V gene TRBV30 combines with J gene TRBJ2-7, with TRBD1 as a possible D gene (5 bases). The CDR3 contains 13 residues. The V end was cut by 0 bases, the J end by 3 bases, with 9 bases between. In germline, CDR1 is GTSNPN, CDR2 SVGIG (reference sequence).

This rearrangement joins TRBV6-1 to TRBJ1-5; D is unclear. The CDR3 runs 14 residues. CDR1 and CDR2 from the germline V gene are MNHNS and SASEGT. V gave up 7 bases and J gave up 1 base, with 11 bases separating them. CDR3 amino acids: CASKAEKSNQPQHF. For the CDR3, the DNA is TGTGCCAGCAAGGCAGAGAAGAGCAATCAGCCCCAGCATTTT.